Below are 3 T cell receptor beta chains sequenced from a single sample in a study of blood T cell repertoires in COVID-19 (dated by TCRdb to the early 2020s). To prepare the library, the immunoSEQ multiplex PCR assay was applied. In TCRdb, the immuneACCESS table is reduced to in-frame sequences with V and J assigned. These tables do not hold every clone; where another copy was compared, an unresolved V gene accounts for under half, and the others remain unexplained. The sample table holds around 130,000 clones, of which 86% were seen once. Of the sample, approximately 4.2% is held by the ten largest clones. The sequencing input was peripheral blood. The source of these receptors is a man in his forties with acute or convalescent COVID-19.

The genes are TRBV19 and TRBJ1-2; 9 bases match TRBD1. The V gene end was trimmed by 4 bases and the J gene end by 2 bases; junction bases not matched to a gene: 5. CDR3 length equals 15 residues. Per germline, CDR1 LNHDA and CDR2 SQIVND (reference sequence). The DNA for the CDR3 is TGTGCCAGTAGTACCGGGACAGGGCTGAACTATGGCTACACCTTC. Protein sequence: CASSTGTGLNYGYTF.

V usage is TRBV6-2 or TRBV6-3 and J usage is TRBJ1-5, with 7 bases that match TRBD1. The V segment lost 2 bases and the J segment 0 bases; nucleotides outside the gene matches: 13. This CDR3 is built from 19 residues. Germline lookup yields CDR1 MNHEY and CDR2 SVGEGT. CDR3 sequence reads: CASSYNRDSPSYSNQPQHF. The CDR3 nucleotides are TGTGCCAGCAGTTACAACAGGGACAGCCCCTCTTATAGCAATCAGCCCCAGCATTTT.

The V and J genes are TRBV7-9 and TRBJ2-3; D not resolved. Trimming stripped 1 base from V and 2 bases from J, with 10 bases between. The CDR3 consists of 15 residues. Germline V CDR1 and CDR2: SEHNR, FQNEAQ (reference sequence). CDR3 coding DNA: TGTGCCAGCAGCTTAGAATCTGTTTCCACAGATACGCAGTATTTT. It yields the protein CASSLESVSTDTQYF.